This is a list of T cell receptor beta chains from one sample in a study of memory CD4+ T cells and cytomegalovirus serostatus. Sequenced by immunoSEQ multiplex PCR; TCRdb stores in-frame clones only, minus some. This sample has some 57,000 clones, with 65% to 80% found just once. Sequences were obtained from memory CD4+ T cells from blood. Receptors were obtained from an adult in good health and CMV-seronegative. CDR3s include the opening cysteine and the closing phenylalanine or tryptophan. The size entry is marked missing in some rows and otherwise reads once, few, many or a size class.

CASSPRPPGPTYNEQFF | TRBJ2-1 | - | TRBV11-2 | 17
CASSDQGDTQYF | TRBJ2-3 | - | TRBV10-2 | 12
CAWSGNSPGSSPLHF | TRBJ1-6 | - | TRBV30 | 15
CASRQATNEKLFF | TRBJ1-4 | - | TRBV5-1 | 13
CAVLGVNYGYTF | TRBJ1-2 | few | TRBV10-3 | 12
CASSPRQGSYGYTF | TRBJ1-2 | few | TRBV7-9 | 14
CASSQEGNGGYGYTF | TRBJ1-2 | - | TRBV4-2 | 15
CASSSPRGRAGELFF | TRBJ2-2 | - | TRBV7-6 | 15
CASGSGLAGGKTGELFF | TRBJ2-2 | - | TRBV12-5 | 17
CASSLPPSGAVF | TRBJ2-1 | - | TRBV7-2 | 12
CAIGAGGATNEKLFF | TRBJ1-4 | - | TRBV10-3 | 15
CASSPSGYGYTF | TRBJ1-2 | - | TRBV5-1 | 12
CASSLAPGAAYNEQFF | TRBJ2-1 | once | TRBV5-4 | 16
CASSRYSGVNQPQHF | TRBJ1-5 | medium-sized | TRBV19 | 15
CASSMDQGDYGYTF | TRBJ1-2 | - | TRBV5-1 | 14
CASSLDSAVETQYF | TRBJ2-5 | - | TRBV7-2 | 14
CASSPRQGQAEAFF | TRBJ1-1 | - | TRBV18 | 14
CASAGSQNQPQHF | TRBJ1-5 | - | TRBV28 | 13
CASSYSTEGLGYTF | TRBJ1-2 | - | TRBV6-5 | 14
CASSAIEGRGGYTF | TRBJ1-2 | - | TRBV2 | 14
CASSRQTGLNTIYF | TRBJ1-3 | - | TRBV6-5 | 14
CASSLRTGATSGNTIYF | TRBJ1-3 | - | TRBV7-2 | 17
CASSLGGLTSSGNTIYF | TRBJ1-3 | - | TRBV7-2 | 17
CSGGGGLGAGELFF | TRBJ2-2 | - | TRBV29-1 | 14
CASSLSRTGGYNEQFF | TRBJ2-1 | - | TRBV5-6 | 16
CAWMENTEAFF | TRBJ1-1 | - | TRBV30 | 11
CASTRGANQPQHF | TRBJ1-5 | - | TRBV6-1 | 13
CASSLQGNYGYTF | TRBJ1-2 | - | TRBV2 | 13
CAWSLGLAAGEQYF | TRBJ2-7 | - | TRBV30 | 14
CASSIRLGGPASTDTQYF | TRBJ2-3 | - | TRBV5-1 | 18
CASRNRESVTYNEQFF | TRBJ2-1 | - | TRBV19 | 16
CASSLGDTGELFF | TRBJ2-2 | - | TRBV5-1 | 13
CATSSGQVLGAQHF | TRBJ1-5 | - | TRBV15 | 14
CASSPGLATDTQYF | TRBJ2-3 | - | TRBV6-4 | 14
CASSEYSGNTIYF | TRBJ1-3 | few | TRBV6-1 | 13
CATSKRGGGNTEAFF | TRBJ1-1 | - | TRBV6-1 | 15
CASSPTGGHSGNTIYF | TRBJ1-3 | - | TRBV7-8 | 16
CASSRGRGETQYF | TRBJ2-5 | - | TRBV11-2 | 13
CASSVDQQLGGYTF | TRBJ1-2 | few | TRBV9 | 14
CASSDRVNTEAFF | TRBJ1-1 | - | TRBV25-1 | 13
CASSEWGYEQYF | TRBJ2-7 | once | TRBV2 | 12
CATSTDRNYGYTF | TRBJ1-2 | - | TRBV15 | 13
CASRGQGAPSYGYTF | TRBJ1-2 | - | TRBV6-5 | 15
CASSPEGQGTQYF | TRBJ2-3 | - | TRBV5-5 | 13
CAWSYPGTGNSPLHF | TRBJ1-6 | - | TRBV30 | 15
CATDSTYYGYTF | TRBJ1-2 | - | TRBV2 | 12